The sequence of this T cell receptor beta chain was determined in a study of OX40 agonist ivuxolimab in advanced cancers. Study summary: Ivuxolimab, an agonistic anti-OX40 (CD134) antibody, was given to patients.

Findings of the study overall: Among the lowest peripheral clonal expansion occurred in 0.1-3.0 mg/kg partial responders. More expanded clones were seen, on average, in CD8+ T cells than in CD4+. Expanded peripheral T cell antigen specificity was not determined.

With regard to this clone: Its target is not known.

CDR3 length: 13 residues. Germline V gene lookup returns CDR1 SGHNT and CDR2 YENEEA. The trim removed 7 bases at V and 5 bases at J, leaving 6 bases unmatched. Clones were sequenced by immunoSEQ multiplex PCR, and TCRdb holds only the in-frame ones, with some missing. This table holds about 77,000 clones, about four fifths found once. Here the sequenced sample was CD4+ or CD8+ T cells sorted from blood, taken in a trial of the OX40 agonist ivuxolimab. The sequence came from an adult with an advanced solid tumor such as melanoma, head and neck, liver or kidney cancer. The chain uses TRBV11-3 and TRBJ1-2; 8 positions match TRBD1. The CDR3: CASTGQGEYGYTF. The CDR3 nucleotides read TGTGCCAGCACCGGACAGGGCGAATATGGCTACACCTTC.